This record covers a single TCR beta chain. Its antigen remains unidentified. Between the trimmed V and J ends, which lost 4 bases and 3 bases, there was a span of 10 bases. The V gene's germline CDR1 is SGHDT and CDR2 YYEEEE. This CDR3 contains 14 residues. The sort gate was single viable CD3+CD4+CD8-CD45RO+ cells for memory CD4+ T cells. TCRdb's table, derived via immunoSEQ multiplex PCR, lists solely in-frame clones and lacks some. The data contain 25,000 to 30,000 clones, over 70% of them singletons. The data are from a study of memory CD4+ T cells and cytomegalovirus serostatus. On the study more broadly: Healthy Belgian adult donors included several CMV-positive and fewer than 25 CMV-negative people.

General study findings and limits: Suggested: most of the CMV-linked TCR signature lies in CD4+ memory cells.

V and J are TRBV5-6 and TRBJ2-2, with TRBD1 as a possible D gene (5 bases). Material for sequencing was memory CD4+ T cells from blood. This TCR was sampled from an adult in good health and CMV-seronegative. This CDR3 reads CASSRGGDTGELFF. CDR3 nucleotides: TGTGCCAGCAGCAGGGGTGGGGACACCGGGGAGCTGTTTTTT.